This entry describes one T cell receptor (beta chain). The antigen remains undetermined. Expressed TCRB transcripts were sequenced because the isolated RNA had all been reverse transcribed beforehand. Measured with immunoSEQ multiplex PCR; TCRdb has only the in-frame clones, and not every one. The table includes a few hundred thousand clones, 14% detected once. The sample is drawn from a study of beta chain features in type 1 diabetes. Whole-study results and caveats: Moderately but significantly shorter TCRB CDR3s were found in Type 1 diabetes patients in all four CD4+ subsets.

CDR3 length: 15 residues. CDR1 is SGHDT, CDR2 YYEEEE, per germline. V shed 6 bases and J shed 1 base, with 17 bases lying between them. The specimen was naive CD4+ T cells from blood. This receptor was identified in a man aged 25 to 45 with type 1 diabetes. The V and J genes are TRBV5-6 and TRBJ2-7; tentatively, D is TRBD2 (7 bases). This CDR3 is CASTLEGRGSYEQYF. As DNA, the CDR3 is TGTGCCAGCACCCTTGAAGGGAGGGGGTCCTACGAGCAGTACTTC. Complete variable domain (other parts from reference TRBV5-6 and TRBJ2-7): DAGVTQSPTHLIKTRGQQVTLRCSPKSGHDTVSWYQQALGQGPQFIFQYYEEEERQRGNFPDRFSGHQFPNYSSELNVNALLLGDSALYLCASTLEGRGSYEQYFGPGTRLTVT.